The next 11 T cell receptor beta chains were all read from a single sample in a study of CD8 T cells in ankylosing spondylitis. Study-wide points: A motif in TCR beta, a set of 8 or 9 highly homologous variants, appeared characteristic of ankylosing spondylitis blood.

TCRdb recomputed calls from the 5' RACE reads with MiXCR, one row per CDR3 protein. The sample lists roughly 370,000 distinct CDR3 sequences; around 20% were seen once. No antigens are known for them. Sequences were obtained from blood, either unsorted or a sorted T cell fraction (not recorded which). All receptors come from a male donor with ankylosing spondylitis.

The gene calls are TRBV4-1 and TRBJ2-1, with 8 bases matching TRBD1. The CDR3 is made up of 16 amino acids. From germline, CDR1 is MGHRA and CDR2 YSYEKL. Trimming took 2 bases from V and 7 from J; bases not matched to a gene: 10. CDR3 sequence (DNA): TGCGCCAGCAGCCAACCAGGGGGCAGAAGGGAAAATGAGCAGTTCTTC. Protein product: CASSQPGGRRENEQFF.

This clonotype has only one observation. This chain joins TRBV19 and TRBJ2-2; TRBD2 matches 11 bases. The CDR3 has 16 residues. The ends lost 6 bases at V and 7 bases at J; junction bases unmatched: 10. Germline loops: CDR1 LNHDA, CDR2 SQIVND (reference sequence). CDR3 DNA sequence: TGTGCCAGTAGCACAACTAGCGGGAGAGGGAACGGGGAGCTGTTTTTT. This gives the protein CASSTTSGRGNGELFF.

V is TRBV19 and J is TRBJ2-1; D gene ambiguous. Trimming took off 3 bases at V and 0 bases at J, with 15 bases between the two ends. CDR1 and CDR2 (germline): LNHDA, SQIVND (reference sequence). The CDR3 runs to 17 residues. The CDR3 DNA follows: TGTGCCAGTAGTATCTCTCTGGGCCCTGGCTCCTACAATGAGCAGTTCTTC. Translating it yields CASSISLGPGSYNEQFF.

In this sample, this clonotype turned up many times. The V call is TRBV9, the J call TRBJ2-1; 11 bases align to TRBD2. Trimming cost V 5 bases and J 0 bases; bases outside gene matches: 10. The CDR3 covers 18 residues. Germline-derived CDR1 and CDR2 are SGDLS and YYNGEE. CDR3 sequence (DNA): TGTGCCAGCAGTGTGGGACTAGCGGAGATGAGCTCCTACAATGAGCAGTTCTTC. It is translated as CASSVGLAEMSSYNEQFF.

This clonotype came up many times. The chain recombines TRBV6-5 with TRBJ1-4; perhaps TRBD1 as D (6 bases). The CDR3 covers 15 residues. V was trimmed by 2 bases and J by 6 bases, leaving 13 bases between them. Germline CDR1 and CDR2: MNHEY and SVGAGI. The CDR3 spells CASSYPTGKDEKLFF. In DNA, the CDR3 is TGTGCCAGCAGTTACCCAACAGGGAAGGATGAAAAACTGTTTTTT.

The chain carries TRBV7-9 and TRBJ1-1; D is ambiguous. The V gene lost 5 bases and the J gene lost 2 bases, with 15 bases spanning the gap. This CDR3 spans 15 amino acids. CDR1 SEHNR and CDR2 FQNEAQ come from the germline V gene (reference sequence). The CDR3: CASSPSERFNTEAFF. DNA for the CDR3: TGTGCCAGCAGCCCCTCGGAGCGGTTTAACACTGAAGCTTTCTTT.

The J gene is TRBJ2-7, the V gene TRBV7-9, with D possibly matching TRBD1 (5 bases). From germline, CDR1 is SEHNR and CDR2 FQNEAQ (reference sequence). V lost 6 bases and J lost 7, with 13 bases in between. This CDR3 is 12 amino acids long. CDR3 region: CASSGAAGEQYF. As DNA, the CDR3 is TGTGCCAGCAGTGGGGCAGCTGGTGAGCAGTACTTC.

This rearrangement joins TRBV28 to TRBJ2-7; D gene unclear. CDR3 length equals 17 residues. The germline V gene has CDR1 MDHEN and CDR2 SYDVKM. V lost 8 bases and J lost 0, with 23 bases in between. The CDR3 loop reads CASLTKRPRNRSYEQYF. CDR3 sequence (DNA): TGTGCCAGCCTAACTAAACGTCCACGGAACCGCTCCTACGAGCAGTACTTC.

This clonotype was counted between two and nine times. The CDR3 here is CSARGIAGGSDTQYF. The CDR3 DNA reads as TGCAGTGCTAGAGGGATAGCGGGAGGTTCAGATACGCAGTATTTT. The gene calls are TRBV20-1 and TRBJ2-3; 10 positions agree with TRBD2. CDR3 length: 15 amino acids. J lost 4 bases, V lost 1 base, and 5 bases had no gene match. Germline lookup yields CDR1 DFQATT and CDR2 SNEGSKA (reference sequence).

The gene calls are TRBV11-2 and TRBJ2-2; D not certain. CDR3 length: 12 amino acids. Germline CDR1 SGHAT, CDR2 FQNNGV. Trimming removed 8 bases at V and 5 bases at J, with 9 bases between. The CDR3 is CASATVTGELFF. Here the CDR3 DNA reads TGTGCCAGCGCGACGGTTACCGGGGAGCTGTTTTTT.

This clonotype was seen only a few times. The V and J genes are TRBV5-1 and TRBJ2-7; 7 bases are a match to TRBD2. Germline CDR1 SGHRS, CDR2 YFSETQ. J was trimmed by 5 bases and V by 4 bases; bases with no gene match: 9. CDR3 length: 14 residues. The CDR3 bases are TGCGCCAGCAGCCCTTACGCGGGAGCGGACGAGCAGTACTTC. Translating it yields CASSPYAGADEQYF. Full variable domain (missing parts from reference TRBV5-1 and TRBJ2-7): KAGVTQTPRYLIKTRGQQVTLSCSPISGHRSVSWYQQTPGQGLQFLFEYFSETQRNKGNFPGRFSGRQFSNSRSEMNVSTLELGDSALYLCASSPYAGADEQYFGPGTRLTVT.